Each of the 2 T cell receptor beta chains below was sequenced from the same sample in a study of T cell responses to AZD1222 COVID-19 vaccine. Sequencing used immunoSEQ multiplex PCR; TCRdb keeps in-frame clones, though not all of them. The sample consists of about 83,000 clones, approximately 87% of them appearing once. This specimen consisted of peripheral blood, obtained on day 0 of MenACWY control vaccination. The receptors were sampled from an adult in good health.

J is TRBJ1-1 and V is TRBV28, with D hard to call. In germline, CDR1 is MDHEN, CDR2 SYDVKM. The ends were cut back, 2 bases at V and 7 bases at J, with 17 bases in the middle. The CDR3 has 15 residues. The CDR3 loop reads CASSLRLWETVEAFF. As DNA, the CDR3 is TGTGCCAGCAGTTTAAGACTTTGGGAGACGGTTGAAGCTTTCTTT.

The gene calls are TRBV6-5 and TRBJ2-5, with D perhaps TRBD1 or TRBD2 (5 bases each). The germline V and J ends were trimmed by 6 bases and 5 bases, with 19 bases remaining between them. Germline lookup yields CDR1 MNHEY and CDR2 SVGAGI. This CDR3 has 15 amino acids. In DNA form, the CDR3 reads TGTGCCAGCAGATCACCGGGACGGAAGATGGAGACCCAGTACTTC. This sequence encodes CASRSPGRKMETQYF.